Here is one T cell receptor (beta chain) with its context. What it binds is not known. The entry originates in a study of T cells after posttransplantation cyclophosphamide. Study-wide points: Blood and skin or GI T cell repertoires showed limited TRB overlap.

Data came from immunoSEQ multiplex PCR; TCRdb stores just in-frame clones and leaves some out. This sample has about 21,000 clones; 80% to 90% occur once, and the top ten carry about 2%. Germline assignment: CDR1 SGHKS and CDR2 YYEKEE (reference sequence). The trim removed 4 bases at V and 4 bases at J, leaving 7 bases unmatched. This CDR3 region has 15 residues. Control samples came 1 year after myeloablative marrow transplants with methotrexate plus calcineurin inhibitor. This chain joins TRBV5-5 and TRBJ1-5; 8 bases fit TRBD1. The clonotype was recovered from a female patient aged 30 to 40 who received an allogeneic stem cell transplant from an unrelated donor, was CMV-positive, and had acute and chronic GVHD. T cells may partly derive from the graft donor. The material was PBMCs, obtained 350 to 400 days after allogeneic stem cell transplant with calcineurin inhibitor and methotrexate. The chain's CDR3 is CASSASRGLNQPQHF. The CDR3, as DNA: TGTGCCAGCAGCGCATCCAGGGGGCTGAATCAGCCCCAGCATTTT.